This TCR beta chain was captured by sequencing in a study of cytomegalovirus exposure and HLA in healthy donors. General study points: The authors listed 150 or so TCR beta chains as cytomegalovirus-associated.

This clone was recorded a few times. Its antigen is still unknown. Measured with immunoSEQ multiplex PCR; TCRdb has only the in-frame clones, and not every one. The sample has about 200,000 clones, about 79% seen once; the top ten hold around 15%. The sequence was obtained from a woman in her twenties or thirties in good health and CMV-seropositive. Sequencing used PBMCs.

The CDR3 is CAIDCGYTF. The CDR3 DNA sequence: TGTGCGATCGACTGTGGCTACACCTTC. The chain carries TRBV27 and TRBJ1-2; D gene uncertain. Germline lookup yields CDR1 MNHEY and CDR2 SMNVEV (reference sequence). The CDR3 sequence is 9 residues long.